This passage covers 15 T cell receptor beta chains from one sample sequenced in a study of monozygotic twins with inflammatory bowel disease. Using the 5' RACE reads, TCRdb records one entry per CDR3 protein without DNA. The repertoire shows fewer than 150,000 distinct CDR3 sequences; the top ten hold 2% to 2.5%. Sequencing used blood. These receptors were obtained from a human donor with ulcerative colitis or Crohn's disease, or a healthy co-twin of an affected twin (not recorded which).

The rearrangement links TRBV7-9 to TRBJ1-3. Per germline, CDR1 SEHNR and CDR2 FQNEAQ (reference sequence). The CDR3 spans 16 residues. Here the CDR3 reads CASSFESARSGNTIYF.

The chain recombines TRBV11-3 with TRBJ2-2; TCRdb reports TRBD1, a call that lacks DNA to check it against. CDR1 and CDR2 from the germline V gene are SGHNT and YENEEA. CDR3 size: 14 residues. The CDR3 region is CASSPGSYTGELFF.

The chain has TRBV7-3 and TRBJ2-1; TCRdb indicates TRBD1, and absent DNA this call remains unverified. This CDR3 spans 14 amino acids. Germline lookup yields CDR1 SGHTA and CDR2 FQGTGA. The CDR3 protein is CASSSLSRDPQQFF.

The J gene is TRBJ2-1, the V gene TRBV5-1; TCRdb picks TRBD1, but there is no DNA to check that call. Germline V CDR1 and CDR2: SGHRS, YFSETQ. The CDR3 covers 14 residues. The CDR3 spells CASSFGQSYNEQFF.

The chain is built from TRBV3-1 and TRBJ2-1. Germline lookup yields CDR1 LGHDT and CDR2 YNNKEL (reference sequence). This CDR3 spans 15 amino acids. The CDR3 region is CASTATSSSYNEQFF.

This rearrangement joins TRBV7-2 to TRBJ1-5; lacking DNA, the TRBD1 call made by TCRdb goes unchecked. From germline, CDR1 is SGHTA and CDR2 FQGNSA. This CDR3 is 15 amino acids long. The CDR3 protein is CASSFQGSANQPQHF.

The chain uses TRBV15 and TRBJ2-4; absent DNA, TCRdb's TRBD1 call cannot be checked. There are 14 residues in the CDR3. From germline, CDR1 is LNHNV and CDR2 YYDKDF (reference sequence). This CDR3 reads CATSIQVAKNIQYF.

The V and J genes are TRBV4-3 and TRBJ2-7; the D gene TCRdb calls, TRBD1, cannot be checked with no DNA. CDR3 length: 12 residues. Looked up from germline, CDR1 is LGHNA and CDR2 is YSLEER. The CDR3 sequence: CASSLTRDRVLF.

The chain employs TRBV5-1 and TRBJ2-1; as DNA is missing, the TRBD1 call by TCRdb cannot be tested. The germline gives CDR1 SGHRS, CDR2 YFSETQ. CDR3 length: 14 amino acids. CDR3: CASSLNGGDNEQFF.

V gene TRBV12-3 or TRBV12-4 combines with J gene TRBJ2-1; absent DNA, TCRdb's TRBD2 call cannot be checked. This CDR3 spans 20 amino acids. The CDR3 here is CASSLRTSGGVISSYNEQFF.

V and J are TRBV19 and TRBJ1-1; the D call of TRBD1 rests on TCRdb alone, since no DNA is present to check it. The CDR3 runs 15 residues. Germline lookup yields CDR1 LNHDA and CDR2 SQIVND (reference sequence). The CDR3 reads CASSMSTGTGGPTFF.

J is TRBJ2-3 and V is TRBV24-1; TCRdb outputs TRBD1, but without DNA this stays unchecked. Per germline, CDR1 KGHDR and CDR2 SFDVKD. The CDR3 extends over 16 amino acids. CDR3 protein: CATSDPLPGHQDTQYF.

The V gene is TRBV29-1, the J gene TRBJ2-1. This CDR3 region has 11 residues. CDR1 and CDR2 (germline): SQVTM, ANQGSEA. CDR3 region: CSVSSHNEQFF.

The gene calls are TRBV6-5 and TRBJ1-5; TCRdb designates TRBD1, a call that cannot be tested without DNA. This CDR3 contains 16 residues. Germline values: CDR1 MNHEY, CDR2 SVGAGI. CDR3 sequence reads: CASSYRGGWGNQPQHF.

This rearrangement joins TRBV4-2 to TRBJ1-1; the TRBD1 assignment by TCRdb is unverifiable without DNA. Germline V gives CDR1 LGHNA, CDR2 YNFKEQ. CDR3 length: 14 amino acids. This chain's CDR3 is CASSQERGTTEAFF.